A selection of T cell receptor beta chains follows, all from one sample in a study of neurological immune-mediated disorders. TCRdb re-called the 5' RACE reads with MiXCR, one entry per CDR3 protein. The profile shows about 44,000 distinct CDR3 sequences, roughly 21% of them singletons. Material: PBMCs. These TCRs come from a man in his 60s with HTLV-1-associated myelopathy (HAM/TSP). Both conserved end residues are part of each CDR3. A D gene is named only where the DNA matches it firmly. Size is stated for part of the rows, as once, few or many counts, or as a class when the clone is expanded.

D gene: NA; V gene: TRBV5-1; clone size: many; J gene: TRBJ1-4; CDR3 length: 14; CDR3 DNA: TGCGCCAGCAGCTTGGAGAGGGCTAATGAAAAACTGTTTTTT; CDR3 protein: CASSLERANEKLFF
D gene: NA; V gene: TRBV12-3/TRBV12-4; clone size: NA; J gene: TRBJ2-2; CDR3 length: 12; CDR3 DNA: TGTGCCAGCAGTGCAGGGCCCGGGGAGCTGTTTTTT; CDR3 protein: CASSAGPGELFF
D gene: NA; V gene: TRBV12-3/TRBV12-4; clone size: many; J gene: TRBJ2-2; CDR3 length: 15; CDR3 DNA: TGTGCCAGCAGTTTAGGGCTAGCGAACACCGGGGAGCTGTTTTTT; CDR3 protein: CASSLGLANTGELFF
D gene: NA; V gene: TRBV6-5; clone size: many; J gene: TRBJ2-1; CDR3 length: 18; CDR3 DNA: TGTGCCAGCAGTCGGGTGGTTACGGATGCAGGCTCCTACAATGAGCAGTTCTTC; CDR3 protein: CASSRVVTDAGSYNEQFF
D gene: NA; V gene: TRBV7-3; clone size: NA; J gene: TRBJ2-5; CDR3 length: 14; CDR3 DNA: TGTGCCAGCAGTTCCCAGGGGTCTCAAGAGACCCAGTACTTC; CDR3 protein: CASSSQGSQETQYF
D gene: NA; V gene: TRBV7-2; clone size: NA; J gene: TRBJ1-5; CDR3 length: 18; CDR3 DNA: TGTGCCAGCAGCACAGGCCGGGCAGGGCACTATAGCAATCAGCCCCAGCATTTT; CDR3 protein: CASSTGRAGHYSNQPQHF
D gene: NA; V gene: TRBV3-1; clone size: medium-sized; J gene: TRBJ1-1; CDR3 length: 13; CDR3 DNA: TGTGCCAGCAGCCCACTCGGAGGGACTGAAGCTTTCTTT; CDR3 protein: CASSPLGGTEAFF
D gene: NA; V gene: TRBV29-1; clone size: many; J gene: TRBJ2-3; CDR3 length: 10; CDR3 DNA: TGCAGCCTCGGGGGAGATACGCAGTATTTT; CDR3 protein: CSLGGDTQYF
D gene: TRBD1; V gene: TRBV20-1; clone size: once; J gene: TRBJ2-1; CDR3 length: 16; CDR3 DNA: TGCAGTGCCGACCCCCAGGCAGGGGGCTCCTACAATGAGCAGTTCTTC; CDR3 protein: CSADPQAGGSYNEQFF
D gene: NA; V gene: TRBV5-1; clone size: NA; J gene: TRBJ2-2; CDR3 length: 13; CDR3 DNA: TGCGCCAGCAGCCGCGGAGACACCGGGGAGCTGTTTTTT; CDR3 protein: CASSRGDTGELFF
D gene: NA; V gene: TRBV6-5; clone size: many; J gene: TRBJ1-1; CDR3 length: 13; CDR3 DNA: TGTGCCAGCAGTTCCCCAGGGGTCACTGAAGCTTTCTTT; CDR3 protein: CASSSPGVTEAFF
D gene: NA; V gene: TRBV5-1; clone size: many; J gene: TRBJ2-7; CDR3 length: 19; CDR3 DNA: TGCGCCAGCAGCCAGGGCATGGGGGACGGAATGGTTTACACCTACGAGCAGTACTTC; CDR3 protein: CASSQGMGDGMVYTYEQYF
D gene: NA; V gene: TRBV11-2; clone size: many; J gene: TRBJ2-3; CDR3 length: 12; CDR3 DNA: TGTGCCAGCAGCCTTGACTGGGGCCCGCAGTATTTT; CDR3 protein: CASSLDWGPQYF
D gene: NA; V gene: TRBV12-3/TRBV12-4; clone size: many; J gene: TRBJ1-5; CDR3 length: 15; CDR3 DNA: TGTGCCAGCAGGCTTAGGGTGGAGGGAGGTGAGCCCCAGCATTTT; CDR3 protein: CASRLRVEGGEPQHF
D gene: TRBD1; V gene: TRBV15; clone size: NA; J gene: TRBJ2-7; CDR3 length: 16; CDR3 DNA: TGTGCCACCAGCACCGAGTACCGGGACAGGGGCCACGAGCAGTACTTC; CDR3 protein: CATSTEYRDRGHEQYF
D gene: TRBD2; V gene: TRBV20-1; clone size: many; J gene: TRBJ2-1; CDR3 length: 15; CDR3 DNA: TGCAGTGCTCCACCCCCTAGCGGCAAACACAATGAGCAGTTCTTC; CDR3 protein: CSAPPPSGKHNEQFF
D gene: TRBD1; V gene: TRBV3-1; clone size: many; J gene: TRBJ1-1; CDR3 length: 15; CDR3 DNA: TGTGCCAGCAGCCCCCAAACAGGGGGGAACACTGAAGCTTTCTTT; CDR3 protein: CASSPQTGGNTEAFF
D gene: NA; V gene: TRBV20-1; clone size: many; J gene: TRBJ2-3; CDR3 length: 14; CDR3 DNA: TGCAGTGCTAGAGACCCCGTGCTTCCCGATACGCAGTATTTT; CDR3 protein: CSARDPVLPDTQYF
D gene: NA; V gene: TRBV5-1; clone size: many; J gene: TRBJ1-6; CDR3 length: 13; CDR3 DNA: TGCGCCACCCGCGAGACTAATAATTCACCCCTCCACTTT; CDR3 protein: CATRETNNSPLHF
D gene: NA; V gene: TRBV19; clone size: many; J gene: TRBJ1-5; CDR3 length: 14; CDR3 DNA: TGTGCCAGCCATACGACGGTACAAAATCAGCCCCAGCATTTT; CDR3 protein: CASHTTVQNQPQHF
D gene: NA; V gene: TRBV7-9; clone size: many; J gene: TRBJ1-3; CDR3 length: 15; CDR3 DNA: TGTGCCAGCAGCTTACTGGGTCTCGCTGGAAACACCATATATTTT; CDR3 protein: CASSLLGLAGNTIYF
D gene: TRBD1; V gene: TRBV5-1; clone size: NA; J gene: TRBJ1-5; CDR3 length: 15; CDR3 DNA: TGCGCCAGCAGCCAAGGGACAGGGGTCAATCAGTCCCATCATTTT; CDR3 protein: CASSQGTGVNQSHHF
D gene: NA; V gene: TRBV20-1; clone size: many; J gene: TRBJ2-7; CDR3 length: 12; CDR3 DNA: TGCAGTGCTACCCGGGACGATTACGAGCAGTACTTC; CDR3 protein: CSATRDDYEQYF
D gene: NA; V gene: TRBV20-1; clone size: many; J gene: TRBJ1-1; CDR3 length: 14; CDR3 DNA: TGCAGTGCTAGAGTTTTACGTCAGAACACTGAAGCTTTCTTT; CDR3 protein: CSARVLRQNTEAFF